This record covers a single T cell receptor (beta chain). Its antigen is currently unknown. PCR employed 60 Vbeta and 13 Jbeta primers. The assay was immunoSEQ multiplex PCR, and TCRdb's table has in-frame clones only and misses some. The sample includes about 120,000 clones, roughly 72% of them seen just once. These data come from a study of cytomegalovirus exposure and HLA in healthy donors. Overall study: Of several hundred genotyped donors, roughly 81% grouped in the Caucasian-associated ancestry cluster.

Each of the donors was a healthy bone marrow donor. Study-wide results and caveats: What a later analysis reportedly showed was that an Asian-associated ancestry cluster had fewer N-insertions than the approximately 700-donor mean. Diagnosis of cytomegalovirus status made by the classifier reportedly showed high specificity and sensitivity.

Germline lookup yields CDR1 SGDLS and CDR2 YYNGEE. V shed 4 bases and J shed 2 bases, with 15 bases lying between them. There are 15 residues in the CDR3. The rearrangement uses TRBV9 and TRBJ1-1; D is unresolved. The sample comprised PBMCs. This clonotype originated in a woman in her thirties or forties in good health and CMV-seropositive. This chain's CDR3 is CASSREPAQNTEAFF. CDR3 sequence (DNA): TGTGCCAGCAGCCGGGAGCCCGCGCAAAACACTGAAGCTTTCTTT.